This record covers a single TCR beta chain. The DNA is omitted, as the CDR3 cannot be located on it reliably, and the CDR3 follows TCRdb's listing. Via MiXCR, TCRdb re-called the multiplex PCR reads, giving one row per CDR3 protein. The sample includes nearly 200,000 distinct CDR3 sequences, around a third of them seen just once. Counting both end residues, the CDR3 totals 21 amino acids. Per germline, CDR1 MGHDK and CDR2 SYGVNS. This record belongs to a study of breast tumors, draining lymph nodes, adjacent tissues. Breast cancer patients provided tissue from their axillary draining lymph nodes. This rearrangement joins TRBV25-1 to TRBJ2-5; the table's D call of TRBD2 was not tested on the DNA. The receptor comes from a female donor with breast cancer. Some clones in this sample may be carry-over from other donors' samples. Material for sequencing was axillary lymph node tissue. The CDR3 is CASSFYICSARKREGRETQYF.